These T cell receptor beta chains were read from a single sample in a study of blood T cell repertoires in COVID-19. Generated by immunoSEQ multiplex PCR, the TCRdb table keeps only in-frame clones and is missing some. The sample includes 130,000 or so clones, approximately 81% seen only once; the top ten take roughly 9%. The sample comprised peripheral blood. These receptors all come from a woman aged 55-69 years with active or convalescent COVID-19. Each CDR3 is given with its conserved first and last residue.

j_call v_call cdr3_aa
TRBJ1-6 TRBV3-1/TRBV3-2 CASNLRESYNSPLHF
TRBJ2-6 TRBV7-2 CASSLRQGAGANVLTF
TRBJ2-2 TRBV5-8 CASSPGAGNTGELFF
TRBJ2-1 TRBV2 CASTGQGLTEQFF
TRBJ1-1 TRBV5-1 CASSAGTGGTEAFF
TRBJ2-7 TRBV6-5 CASSYKPGQVPYEQYF
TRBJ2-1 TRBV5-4 CASSLPGTGSYNEQFF
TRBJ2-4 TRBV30 CAWTPGSQNIQYF
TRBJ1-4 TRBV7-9 CASSLTAGGVEKLFF
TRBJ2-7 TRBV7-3 CASSLTGREGPSEQYF
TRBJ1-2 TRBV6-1 CASSEEGGPVYGYTF
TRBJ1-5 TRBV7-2 CASSLQSNQPQHF
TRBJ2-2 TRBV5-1 CASSSQTSTGELFF
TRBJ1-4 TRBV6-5 CASSSGGGGEKLFF
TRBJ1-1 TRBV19 CASSLGQGSDTEAFF
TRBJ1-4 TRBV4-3 CASSQRQGGSEKLFF
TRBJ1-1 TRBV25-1 CASSEVPGGAAFF
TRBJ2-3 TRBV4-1 CASSQEGTLTDTQYF
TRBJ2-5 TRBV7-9 CASSRRGTSGQETQYF
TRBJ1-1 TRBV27 CASSLLGANTEAFF
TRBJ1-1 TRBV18 CASSPPRIGRTGAPPGTEAFF
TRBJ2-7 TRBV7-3 CATKDWVAGPYEQYF
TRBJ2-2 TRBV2 CASSVSGTGELFF
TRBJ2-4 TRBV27 CASSFDSLAKNIQYF
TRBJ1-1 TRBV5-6 CASSSPGTGGGYTEAFF
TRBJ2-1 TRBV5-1 CASSPKASGGGNEQFF
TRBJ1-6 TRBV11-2 CASSPGTDNSPLHF
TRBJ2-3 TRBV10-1 CASSEAGGLDTQYF
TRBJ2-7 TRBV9 CASSVAGQGYEQYF
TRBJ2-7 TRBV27 CASSLEGTSGTATQYF
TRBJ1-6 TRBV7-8 CASSLVGRTGNSPLHF
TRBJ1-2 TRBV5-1 CASSFLGTGNYGYTF
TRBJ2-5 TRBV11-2 CASSLDLLAGLGSQYF
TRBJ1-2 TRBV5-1 CASSLAPTGNMESYTF
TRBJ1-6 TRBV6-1 CASSVADRGNSPLHF
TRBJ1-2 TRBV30 CAWSRLRSYGYTF
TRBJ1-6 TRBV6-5 CASTGESSYNSPLHF
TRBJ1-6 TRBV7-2 CASSFGSTYNSPLHF
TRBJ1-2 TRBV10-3 CAIQDRAYGYTF
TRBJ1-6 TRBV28 CAPPPRGGREGSYNSPLHF
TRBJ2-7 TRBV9 CASSVEGVTYEQYF
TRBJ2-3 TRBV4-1 CASSHGEADTQYF
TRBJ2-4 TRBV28 CASSSGTLVDKNIQYF
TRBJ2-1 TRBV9 CASSADFNLNNEQFF
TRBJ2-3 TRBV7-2 CASSPGLAVTDTQYF